This T cell receptor beta chain appears in the sequencing data of a study of molecular identifiers for immune sequencing clone quantification. One entry per CDR3 protein, called by TCRdb with MiXCR from the PCR reads. The sample has about 500,000 distinct CDR3 sequences, roughly 24% seen once. In the case of this clonotype: Its antigen is currently unknown.

From germline, CDR1 is MNHEY and CDR2 SVGAGI. The CDR3 length is 13 residues. V dropped 2 bases and J dropped 7; count of bases not matched to a gene: 2. Study conclusions and caveats: A shared barcode on identical TCR molecules could lead to underestimated sizes for highly expanded clones. Detectable among about a million naive cells, according to reports, was Jurkat TCR RNA spiked in from one cell.

The V call is TRBV6-5, the J call TRBJ1-1, with 9 nucleotides matching TRBD1. The receptor was isolated from a human donor in good health. Some libraries in this study had Jurkat cell RNA spiked in. Material: naive CD8+ T cells from blood, with Jurkat cell RNA spiked in. Subset in this sample: FACS-sorted CD8+CD4-CCR7+CD45RA+ naive T cells. The CDR3 nucleotides read TGTGCCAGCAGTTACGGGACAGGGCGTGAAGCTTTCTTT. It is translated as CASSYGTGREAFF.